One T cell receptor beta chain is described in this entry. This CDR3 contains 17 residues. Germline lookup yields CDR1 MGHRA and CDR2 YSYEKL. Trimming left V 7 bases short and J 1 base short, with 20 bases between. The entry originates in a study of T-cell memory formation after mild COVID-19. Study summary: The study found TCR clusters largely donor specific.

5'RACE with constant-segment primers yielded barcoded, UMI-tagged TCR alpha and TCR beta cDNA libraries. A single record per CDR3 protein comes from TCRdb applying MiXCR to the 5' RACE reads. The sample holds approximately 89,000 distinct CDR3 sequences, around a quarter seen once. The sequenced material came from PBMCs or a T cell subset sorted from them (not recorded which). This sequence joins TRBV4-1 and TRBJ1-5; D is perhaps TRBD1 (6 bases). The sequence was obtained from a man aged 18 to 35 who had mild COVID-19 (a few samples of this study predate the infection). Cell type and time point are not known. This CDR3 reads CASTQGARTDSNQPQHF. In DNA, the CDR3 is TGCGCCAGCACCCAGGGAGCCAGGACAGACAGCAATCAGCCCCAGCATTTT.